The 6 T cell receptor beta chains in this list originate from one sample, sequenced in a study of blood T cell repertoires in COVID-19. Produced via immunoSEQ multiplex PCR; TCRdb's table is partial and in-frame only. This repertoire shows some 89,000 clones, approximately 79% found once; its top ten account for over 9%. Source material: peripheral blood. The receptor source for this set is a man aged 65 to 85 with acute or convalescent COVID-19.

CDR3: CASSLQASESSYNEQFF. CDR3 nucleotides: TGTGCCAGCAGCTTACAGGCTAGCGAAAGCTCCTACAATGAGCAGTTCTTC. The rearrangement links TRBV7-3 to TRBJ2-1, with D tentatively TRBD2 (6 bases). The CDR3 is 17 residues long. V lost 2 bases to trimming and J lost 0 bases, with 14 bases between them. CDR1 is SGHTA, CDR2 FQGTGA, per germline.

The rearrangement joins TRBV19 to TRBJ2-7; 8 bases line up with TRBD1. Per the germline V gene, CDR1 is LNHDA and CDR2 is SQIVND (reference sequence). V shed 9 bases and J 4 bases; nucleotides not matched to a gene: 11. The CDR3 runs 14 residues. CDR3 in DNA: TGTGCCAGAGGAGGGGGACAGGTCTTGTACGAGCAGTACGTC. Translation: CARGGGQVLYEQYV.

This chain links TRBV7-6 with TRBJ1-5; D may be TRBD1 (5 bases). The CDR3 has 17 residues. Trimming took 1 base from V and 5 from J, leaving 18 bases between them. CDR1 is SGHVS, CDR2 FNYEAQ, per germline. The CDR3 coding sequence is TGTGCCAGCAGCTTAGGGGGGGGTCAGGCTGGGGATCAGCCCCAGCATTTT. It encodes CASSLGGGQAGDQPQHF.

This clone has only one observation. The chain uses TRBV2 and TRBJ2-7, with TRBD2 matching over 7 bases. Losses at the gene ends were 6 bases for V and 3 bases for J; bases not matched to a gene: 2. Per the germline V gene, CDR1 is SNHLY and CDR2 is FYNNEI. The CDR3 is made up of 12 amino acids. The CDR3 region has the DNA TGTGCCAGCAGCTGGACTAGCTACGAGCAGTACGTC. It encodes CASSWTSYEQYV.

The chain is built from TRBV5-1 and TRBJ2-2, with 7 positions matching TRBD2. CDR1 is SGHRS, CDR2 YFSETQ, per germline. With V trimmed by 4 bases and J by 4 bases, 10 bases remained unmatched. This CDR3 comprises 16 residues. The CDR3 bases are TGCGCCAGCAGCCCCTACAAGGGAGGGATCACCGGGGAGCTGTTTTTT. This gives the protein CASSPYKGGITGELFF.

The chain couples TRBV19 to TRBJ1-1; D remains unclear. V was shortened by 4 bases and J by 1 base, with 13 bases between the two germline ends. The germline CDR1 and CDR2 sequences are LNHDA and SQIVND (reference sequence). This CDR3 contains 15 residues. In nucleotides, the CDR3 is TGTGCCAGTAGTAGGCTTTCCCGGAGGAACACTGAAGCTTTCTTT. It codes for CASSRLSRRNTEAFF.